This T cell receptor beta chain was found in a study of read filtering for tumor transcriptome and immune sequencing. Study-wide points: RNA-seq captured clonotypes less deeply and reliably than IR-seq. This fraction held mixed bone marrow immune cells after CD138-negative sorting.

The library was built from 400 ng RNA with molecular barcoded adaptors for alpha/delta and beta/gamma chains. One entry per CDR3 protein, called by TCRdb with MiXCR from the reads. The sample records tens of thousands of distinct CDR3 sequences, roughly 19% being singletons. This clonotype was recorded at least ten times. Its antigen remains unidentified. Trimming removed 0 bases at V and 6 bases at J, with 8 bases between. This CDR3 is built from 14 residues. In germline, CDR1 is LNHDA, CDR2 SQIVND (reference sequence). This receptor was taken from a donor older than 35 with multiple myeloma. V gene TRBV19 combines with J gene TRBJ2-2; D is unclear. Sequencing was done on a sample of a population of CD138-negative cells sorted from bone marrow. As DNA, the CDR3 is TGTGCCAGTAGTATAGATCGCTGGGCCGGGGAGCTGTTTTTT. Its protein product is CASSIDRWAGELFF.